This note documents a single T cell receptor beta chain sequence. Assay: immunoSEQ multiplex PCR; the TCRdb copy retains only in-frame clones and omits some. The data hold about 270,000 clones, with around 90% observed a single time. This CDR3 has 18 residues. Trimming at V came to 11 bases and at J to 5 bases, leaving 17 bases not matched to a gene. Per the germline V gene, CDR1 is SNHLY and CDR2 is FYNNEI. This sample was included in a study of blood T cell repertoires in COVID-19. The V gene is TRBV2, the J gene TRBJ2-5, with 16 positions matching TRBD2. What was sequenced was peripheral blood. This TCR came from a person under 35 with COVID-19, enrolled during active disease. As DNA, the CDR3 is TGTGCCGGGCGTGCCGGGACTAGCGGGAGGGCCCCAGGGGAGACCCAGTACTTC. Translation gives CAGRAGTSGRAPGETQYF.